The following is a TCR beta chain sequence with its context. This entry comes from a study of blood T cell repertoires in COVID-19. Study-wide background: The United States, Italy and Spain provided the acute and convalescent COVID-19 samples. Nucleic acid was either cDNA or gDNA, and it came from T cells, B-cell-depleted T cells, or PBMCs.

This CDR3 contains 16 residues. The V end lost 7 bases, the J end lost 3 bases, and 19 bases lay between the germline ends. Germline lookup yields CDR1 LNHDA and CDR2 SQIVND (reference sequence). The table came from immunoSEQ multiplex PCR; TCRdb's copy has only in-frame clones and leaves some out. The sample consists of 35,000 to 50,000 clones, 85% to 90% of them appearing once. J is TRBJ1-3 and V is TRBV19; D is uncertain. The source of this sequence is a man between 65 and 85 years old with acute or convalescent COVID-19. Sequencing was done on a sample of peripheral blood. Written as DNA, the CDR3 is TGTGCCAGTAAGGGAGGAAGGACCCCGCTTGGAAACACCATATATTTT. As protein: CASKGGRTPLGNTIYF. Based on the CDR3 plus reference TRBV19 and TRBJ1-3, the full variable domain is DGGITQSPKYLFRKEGQNVTLSCEQNLNHDAMYWYRQDPGQGLRLIYYSQIVNDFQKGDIAEGYSVSREKKESFPLTVTSAQKNPTAFYLCASKGGRTPLGNTIYFGEGSWLTVV.